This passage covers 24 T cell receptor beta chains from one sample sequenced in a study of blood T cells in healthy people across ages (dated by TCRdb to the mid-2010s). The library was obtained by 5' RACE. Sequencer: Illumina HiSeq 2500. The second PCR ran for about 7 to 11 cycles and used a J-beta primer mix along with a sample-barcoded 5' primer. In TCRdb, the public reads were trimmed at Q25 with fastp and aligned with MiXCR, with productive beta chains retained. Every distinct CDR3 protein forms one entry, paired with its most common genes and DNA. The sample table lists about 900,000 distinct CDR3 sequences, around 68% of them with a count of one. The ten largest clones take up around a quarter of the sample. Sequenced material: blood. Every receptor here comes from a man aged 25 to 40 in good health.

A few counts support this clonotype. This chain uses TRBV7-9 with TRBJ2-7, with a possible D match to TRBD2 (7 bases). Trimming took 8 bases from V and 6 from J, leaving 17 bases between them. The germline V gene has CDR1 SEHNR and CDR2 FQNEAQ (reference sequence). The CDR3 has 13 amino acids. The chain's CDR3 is CASSPTGGREQYF. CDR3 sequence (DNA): TGTGCCAGCTCCCCAACCGGGGGGCGCGAGCAGTACTTC.

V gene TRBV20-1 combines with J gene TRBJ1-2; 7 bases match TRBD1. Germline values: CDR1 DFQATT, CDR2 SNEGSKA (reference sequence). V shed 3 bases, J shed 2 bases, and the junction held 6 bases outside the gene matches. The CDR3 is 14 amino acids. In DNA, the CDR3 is TGCAGTGCTAGCGCGACGGACAGGAACTATGGCTACACCTTC. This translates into CSASATDRNYGYTF.

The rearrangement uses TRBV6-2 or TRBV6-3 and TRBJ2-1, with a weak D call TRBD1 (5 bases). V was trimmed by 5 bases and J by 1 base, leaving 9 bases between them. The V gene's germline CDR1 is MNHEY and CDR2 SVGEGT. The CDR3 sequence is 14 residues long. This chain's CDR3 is CASSKTASYNEQFF. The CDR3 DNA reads TGTGCCAGCAGTAAGACAGCGTCCTACAATGAGCAGTTCTTC.

The CDR3 sequence is CASSLVGGEDTEAFF. CDR3 nucleotide sequence: TGCGCCAGCAGCTTGGTTGGGGGCGAGGACACTGAAGCTTTCTTT. This chain uses TRBV5-1 with TRBJ1-1, with a weak D call TRBD1 (6 bases). The CDR3 is 15 residues long. Trimming took off 0 bases at V and 3 bases at J, with 12 bases between the two ends. Germline assignment: CDR1 SGHRS and CDR2 YFSETQ.

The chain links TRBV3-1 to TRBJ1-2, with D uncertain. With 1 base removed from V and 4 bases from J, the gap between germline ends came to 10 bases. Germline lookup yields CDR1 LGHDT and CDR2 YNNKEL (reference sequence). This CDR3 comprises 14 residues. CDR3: CASSQGRLPYGYTF. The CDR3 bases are TGTGCCAGCAGCCAAGGGCGGCTGCCCTATGGCTACACCTTC.

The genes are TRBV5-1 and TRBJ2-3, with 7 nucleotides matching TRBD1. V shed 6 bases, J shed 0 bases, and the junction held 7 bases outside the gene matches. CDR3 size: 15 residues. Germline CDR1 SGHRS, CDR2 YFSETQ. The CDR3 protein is CASTRQGPSTDTQYF. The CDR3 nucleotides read TGCGCCAGCACGCGACAGGGACCTAGCACAGATACGCAGTATTTT.

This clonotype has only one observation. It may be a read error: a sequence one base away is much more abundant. CDR3 sequence: CSARDPGRAGNEQFF. In DNA, the CDR3 is TGCAGTGCTAGAGATCCGGGACGAGCGGGCAATGAGCAGTTCTTC. The chain links TRBV20-1 to TRBJ2-1, with a possible D match to TRBD2 (6 bases). Trimming pared 0 bases from V and 6 bases from J, leaving 15 bases between. Germline lookup yields CDR1 DFQATT and CDR2 SNEGSKA (reference sequence). The CDR3 sequence is 15 residues long.

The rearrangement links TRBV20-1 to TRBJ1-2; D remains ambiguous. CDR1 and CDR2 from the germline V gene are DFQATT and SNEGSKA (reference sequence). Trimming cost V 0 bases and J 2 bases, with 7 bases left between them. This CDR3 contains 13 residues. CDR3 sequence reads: CSARDKGNYGYTF. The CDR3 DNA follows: TGCAGTGCTAGAGATAAAGGGAACTATGGCTACACCTTC.

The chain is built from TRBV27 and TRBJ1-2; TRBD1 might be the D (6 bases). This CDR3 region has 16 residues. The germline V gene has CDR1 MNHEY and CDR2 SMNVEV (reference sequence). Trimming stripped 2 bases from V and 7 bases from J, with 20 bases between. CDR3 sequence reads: CASSLTLAGESFGYTF. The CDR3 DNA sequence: TGTGCCAGCAGTTTAACTCTTGCAGGGGAATCTTTTGGCTACACCTTC.

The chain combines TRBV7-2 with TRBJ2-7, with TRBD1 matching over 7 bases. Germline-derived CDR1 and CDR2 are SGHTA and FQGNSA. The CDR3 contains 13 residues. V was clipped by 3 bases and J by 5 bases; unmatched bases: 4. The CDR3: CASSFDRANEQYF. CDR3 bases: TGTGCCAGCAGCTTCGACAGGGCCAACGAGCAGTACTTC. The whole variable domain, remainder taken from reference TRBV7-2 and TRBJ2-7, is GAGVSQSPSNKVTEKGKDVELRCDPISGHTALYWYRQSLGQGLEFLIYFQGNSAPDKSGLPSDRFSAERTGGSVSTLTIQRTQQEDSAVYLCASSFDRANEQYFGPGTRLTVT.

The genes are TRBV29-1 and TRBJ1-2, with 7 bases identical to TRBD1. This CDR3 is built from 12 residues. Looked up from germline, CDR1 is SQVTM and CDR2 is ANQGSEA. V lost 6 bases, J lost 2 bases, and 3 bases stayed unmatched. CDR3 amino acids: CSVPGQNYGYTF. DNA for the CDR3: TGCAGCGTACCGGGACAGAACTATGGCTACACCTTC.

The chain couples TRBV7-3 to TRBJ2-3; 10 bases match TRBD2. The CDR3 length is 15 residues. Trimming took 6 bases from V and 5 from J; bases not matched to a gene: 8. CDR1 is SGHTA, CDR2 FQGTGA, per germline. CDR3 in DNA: TGTGCCAGCAGAGTAAGCGGGGGGGCCGTAGATACGCAGTATTTT. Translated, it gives CASRVSGGAVDTQYF.

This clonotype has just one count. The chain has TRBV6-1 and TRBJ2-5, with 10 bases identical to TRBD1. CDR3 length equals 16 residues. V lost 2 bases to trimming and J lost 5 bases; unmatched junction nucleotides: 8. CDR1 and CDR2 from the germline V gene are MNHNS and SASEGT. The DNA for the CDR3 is TGTGCCAGCAGTGAAAGGGGACAGGGGCGAGGGGAGACCCAGTACTTC. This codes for CASSERGQGRGETQYF.

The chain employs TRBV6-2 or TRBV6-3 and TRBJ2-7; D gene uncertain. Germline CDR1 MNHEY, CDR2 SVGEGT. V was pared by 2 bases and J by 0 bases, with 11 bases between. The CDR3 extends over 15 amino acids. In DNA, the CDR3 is TGTGCCAGCAGTTACGTTAACCCCAGCTCCTACGAGCAGTACTTC. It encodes CASSYVNPSSYEQYF.

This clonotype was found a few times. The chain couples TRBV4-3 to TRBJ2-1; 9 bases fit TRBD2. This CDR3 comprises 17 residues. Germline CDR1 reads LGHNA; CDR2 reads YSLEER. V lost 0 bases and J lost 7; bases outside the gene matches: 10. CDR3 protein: CASSQDGGGGGLNEQFF. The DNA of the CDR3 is TGCGCCAGCAGCCAAGATGGCGGCGGGGGGGGCCTGAATGAGCAGTTCTTC.

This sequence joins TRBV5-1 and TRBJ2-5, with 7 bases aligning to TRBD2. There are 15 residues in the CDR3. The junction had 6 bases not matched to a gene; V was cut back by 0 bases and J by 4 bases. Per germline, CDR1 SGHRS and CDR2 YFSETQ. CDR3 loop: CASSLGDGGTETQYF. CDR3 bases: TGCGCCAGCAGCTTGGGAGACGGGGGGACAGAGACCCAGTACTTC.

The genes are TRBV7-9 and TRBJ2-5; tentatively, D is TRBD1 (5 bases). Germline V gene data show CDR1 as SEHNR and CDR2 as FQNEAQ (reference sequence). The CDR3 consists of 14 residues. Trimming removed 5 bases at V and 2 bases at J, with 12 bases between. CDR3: CASSADRRQETQYF. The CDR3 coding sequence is TGTGCCAGCAGCGCAGACAGACGACAAGAGACCCAGTACTTC.

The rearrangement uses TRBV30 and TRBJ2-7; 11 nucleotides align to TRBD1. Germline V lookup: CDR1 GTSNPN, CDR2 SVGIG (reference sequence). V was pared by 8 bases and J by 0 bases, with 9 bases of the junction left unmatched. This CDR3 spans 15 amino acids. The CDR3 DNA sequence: TGTGCCCTGTCGGCGGGGACAGGGGGCTCCTACGAGCAGTACTTC. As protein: CALSAGTGGSYEQYF.

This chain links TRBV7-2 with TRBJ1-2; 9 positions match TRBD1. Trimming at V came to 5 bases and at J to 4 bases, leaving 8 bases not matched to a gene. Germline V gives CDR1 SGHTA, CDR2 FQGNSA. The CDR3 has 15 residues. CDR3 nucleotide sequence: TGTGCCAGCAGCAATCCGGGACAGGGTACCTATGGCTACACCTTC. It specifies CASSNPGQGTYGYTF. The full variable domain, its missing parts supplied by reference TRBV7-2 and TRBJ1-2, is GAGVSQSPSNKVTEKGKDVELRCDPISGHTALYWYRQSLGQGLEFLIYFQGNSAPDKSGLPSDRFSAERTGGSVSTLTIQRTQQEDSAVYLCASSNPGQGTYGYTFGSGTRLTVV.

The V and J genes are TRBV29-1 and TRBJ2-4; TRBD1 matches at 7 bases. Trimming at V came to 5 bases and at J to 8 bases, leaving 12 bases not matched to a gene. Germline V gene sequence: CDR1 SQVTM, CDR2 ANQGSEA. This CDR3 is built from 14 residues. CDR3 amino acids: CSVRPDRDWDIQYF. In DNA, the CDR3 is TGCAGCGTTCGCCCTGACAGGGATTGGGACATTCAGTACTTC.

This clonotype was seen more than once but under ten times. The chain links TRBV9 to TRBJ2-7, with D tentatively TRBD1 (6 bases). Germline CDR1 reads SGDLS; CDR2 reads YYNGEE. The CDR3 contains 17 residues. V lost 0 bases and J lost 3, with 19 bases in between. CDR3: CASSVGASDRGYYEQYF. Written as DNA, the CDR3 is TGTGCCAGCAGCGTAGGGGCTTCGGACAGAGGATACTACGAGCAGTACTTC.

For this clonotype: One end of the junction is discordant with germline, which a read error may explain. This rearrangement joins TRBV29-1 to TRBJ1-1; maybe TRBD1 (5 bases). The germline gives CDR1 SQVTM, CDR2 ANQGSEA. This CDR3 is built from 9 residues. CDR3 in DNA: TGCAACGTTCGGAGGGGAGCTTTCTTT. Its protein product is CNVRRGAFF. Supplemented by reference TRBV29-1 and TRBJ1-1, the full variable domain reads SAVISQKPSRDICQRGTSLTIQCQVDSQVTMMFWYRQQPGQSLTLIATANQGSEATYESGFVIDKFPISRPNLTFSTLTVSNMSPEDSSIYLCNVRRGAFFGQGTRLTVV.

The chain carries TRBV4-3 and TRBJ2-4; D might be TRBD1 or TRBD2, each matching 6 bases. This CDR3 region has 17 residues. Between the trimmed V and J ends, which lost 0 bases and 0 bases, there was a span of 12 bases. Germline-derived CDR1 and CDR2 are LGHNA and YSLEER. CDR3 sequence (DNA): TGCGCCAGCAGCCAAGATTGGTGGGGGGCAGCCAAAAACATTCAGTACTTC. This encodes CASSQDWWGAAKNIQYF.

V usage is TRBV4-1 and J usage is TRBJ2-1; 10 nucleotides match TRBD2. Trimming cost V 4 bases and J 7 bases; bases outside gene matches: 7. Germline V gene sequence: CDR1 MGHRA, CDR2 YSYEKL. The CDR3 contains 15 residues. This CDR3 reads CASSPMLAGGNEQFF. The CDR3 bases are TGCGCCAGCAGCCCCATGTTAGCGGGAGGTAATGAGCAGTTCTTC.